This is a list of T cell receptor beta chains from one sample in a study of regulatory T cells in long-lasting Graves disease. In TCRdb, the multiplex PCR reads were re-called with MiXCR into one record per CDR3 protein. The table records about 420,000 distinct CDR3 sequences, roughly a quarter of them present only once. Specimen: peripheral blood mononuclear cells (PBMCs), collected when the disease was refractory, from a patient treated with antithyroid drugs. The origin of the receptors is a female donor with Graves disease. The CDR3 runs from the conserved cysteine through the conserved F or W. The order of the fields is D gene, clone size, V gene, J gene, CDR3 protein, CDR3 DNA. D genes are given only for firm matches. Rows give clone size only sometimes, using once, few, many, or a class for an expanded clone.

d_gene: -
abundance: many
v_gene: TRBV12-3/TRBV12-4
j_gene: TRBJ2-2
CDR3aa: CASSPRGNSNTGELFF
CDR3nt: TGTGCCAGCAGCCCTAGGGGGAACTCGAACACCGGGGAGCTGTTTTTT

d_gene: -
abundance: few
v_gene: TRBV3-1
j_gene: TRBJ2-7
CDR3aa: CASRSKRSYEQYF
CDR3nt: TGTGCCAGCAGGAGCAAACGATCCTACGAGCAGTACTTC

d_gene: TRBD2
abundance: few
v_gene: TRBV5-4
j_gene: TRBJ2-2
CDR3aa: CASSFLAGTGELFF
CDR3nt: TGTGCCAGCAGCTTCCTAGCGGGGACCGGGGAGCTGTTTTTT

d_gene: -
abundance: -
v_gene: TRBV20-1
j_gene: TRBJ2-1
CDR3aa: CSANSVGSAYNEQFF
CDR3nt: TGCAGTGCCAACAGTGTAGGGTCTGCGTACAATGAGCAGTTCTTC

d_gene: -
abundance: few
v_gene: TRBV7-9
j_gene: TRBJ2-2
CDR3aa: CASSLAGRYTGELFF
CDR3nt: TGTGCCAGCAGCTTAGCGGGCAGATACACCGGGGAGCTGTTTTTT

d_gene: TRBD1
abundance: -
v_gene: TRBV25-1
j_gene: TRBJ2-7
CDR3aa: CASSEDRTGGYEQYF
CDR3nt: TGTGCCAGCAGTGAAGATAGGACAGGGGGCTACGAGCAGTACTTC

d_gene: -
abundance: few
v_gene: TRBV30
j_gene: TRBJ2-2
CDR3aa: CAWRKRGDGGELFF
CDR3nt: TGTGCCTGGAGAAAAAGGGGTGATGGCGGGGAGCTGTTTTTT

d_gene: -
abundance: few
v_gene: TRBV6-1
j_gene: TRBJ1-1
CDR3aa: CASRRQSNRAEAFF
CDR3nt: TGTGCCAGCAGGCGACAGTCTAACAGGGCTGAAGCTTTCTTT

d_gene: -
abundance: few
v_gene: TRBV20-1
j_gene: TRBJ1-5
CDR3aa: CSATIGGPQHF
CDR3nt: TGCAGTGCAACCATCGGGGGGCCCCAGCATTTT

d_gene: -
abundance: few
v_gene: TRBV20-1
j_gene: TRBJ1-6
CDR3aa: CSAKGSSLNSPLHF
CDR3nt: TGCAGTGCTAAGGGGTCCAGCCTAAATTCACCCCTCCACTTT

d_gene: TRBD2
abundance: few
v_gene: TRBV10-3
j_gene: TRBJ2-7
CDR3aa: CATQLAGDSYEQYF
CDR3nt: TGTGCCACCCAACTAGCGGGAGACTCCTACGAGCAGTACTTC

d_gene: -
abundance: -
v_gene: TRBV7-4
j_gene: TRBJ2-7
CDR3aa: CASSLGTRPEQYF
CDR3nt: TGTGCCAGCAGCTTAGGGACAAGGCCTGAGCAGTACTTC

d_gene: -
abundance: many
v_gene: TRBV2
j_gene: TRBJ1-4
CDR3aa: CASLGIGEKLFF
CDR3nt: TGTGCCAGCCTGGGGATTGGTGAAAAACTGTTTTTT

d_gene: -
abundance: few
v_gene: TRBV20-1
j_gene: TRBJ2-7
CDR3aa: CSAFSGHAYEQYF
CDR3nt: TGCAGTGCTTTTAGCGGCCACGCCTACGAGCAGTACTTC

d_gene: -
abundance: -
v_gene: TRBV5-1
j_gene: TRBJ2-5
CDR3aa: CASSFFRGGVETQYF
CDR3nt: TGCGCCAGCAGCTTTTTCAGGGGCGGAGTGGAGACCCAGTACTTC

d_gene: TRBD2
abundance: few
v_gene: TRBV15
j_gene: TRBJ2-2
CDR3aa: CATSSPSGASGELFF
CDR3nt: TGTGCCACCAGCAGTCCCAGCGGGGCGTCCGGGGAGCTGTTTTTT

d_gene: -
abundance: many
v_gene: TRBV28
j_gene: TRBJ1-2
CDR3aa: CASSPPGALYGYTF
CDR3nt: TGTGCCAGCAGCCCTCCCGGTGCCCTCTATGGCTACACCTTC

d_gene: -
abundance: -
v_gene: TRBV25-1
j_gene: TRBJ2-7
CDR3aa: CASSGIGRSGNEQYF
CDR3nt: TGTGCCAGCAGTGGGATTGGAAGGTCTGGGAACGAGCAGTACTTC

d_gene: -
abundance: once
v_gene: TRBV5-1
j_gene: TRBJ2-7
CDR3aa: CASRSNLEFYEQYF
CDR3nt: TGCGCCAGCAGGTCCAATCTAGAATTCTACGAGCAGTACTTC

d_gene: -
abundance: -
v_gene: TRBV3-1
j_gene: TRBJ1-3
CDR3aa: CASSQKKAGNTIYF
CDR3nt: TGTGCCAGCAGCCAAAAAAAGGCGGGAAACACCATATATTTT

d_gene: -
abundance: few
v_gene: TRBV7-9
j_gene: TRBJ1-3
CDR3aa: CACDRDESGNTIYF
CDR3nt: TGTGCCTGCGACCGGGATGAGAGCGGAAACACCATATATTTT

d_gene: -
abundance: -
v_gene: TRBV5-1
j_gene: TRBJ1-3
CDR3aa: CASSLGGTEAGNTIYF
CDR3nt: TGCGCCAGCAGCTTGGGGGGGACTGAAGCTGGAAACACCATATATTTT

d_gene: TRBD1
abundance: -
v_gene: TRBV7-3
j_gene: TRBJ1-5
CDR3aa: CARLGDRDSNQPQHF
CDR3nt: TGTGCCAGACTAGGGGACAGGGATAGCAATCAGCCCCAGCATTTT

d_gene: -
abundance: -
v_gene: TRBV5-1
j_gene: TRBJ1-1
CDR3aa: CASRDRKNTEAFF
CDR3nt: TGCGCCAGCAGGGACAGAAAGAACACTGAAGCTTTCTTT

d_gene: -
abundance: many
v_gene: TRBV11-2
j_gene: TRBJ1-4
CDR3aa: CASSLDRSTTNEKLFF
CDR3nt: TGTGCCAGCAGCTTAGATCGGTCAACAACTAATGAAAAACTGTTTTTT

d_gene: TRBD1
abundance: many
v_gene: TRBV6-1
j_gene: TRBJ1-5
CDR3aa: CASSRKRTGPNQPQHF
CDR3nt: TGTGCCAGCAGTCGTAAACGGACAGGGCCAAATCAGCCCCAGCATTTT

d_gene: -
abundance: few
v_gene: TRBV18
j_gene: TRBJ1-1
CDR3aa: CASSQTGMNTEAFF
CDR3nt: TGTGCCAGCTCACAAACAGGAATGAACACTGAAGCTTTCTTT

d_gene: -
abundance: -
v_gene: TRBV6-1
j_gene: TRBJ2-4
CDR3aa: CASTMGLRNIQYF
CDR3nt: TGTGCCAGCACAATGGGGTTGCGAAACATTCAGTACTTC

d_gene: -
abundance: -
v_gene: TRBV14
j_gene: TRBJ2-7
CDR3aa: CASSLFSPGRISYEQYF
CDR3nt: TGTGCCAGCTCCCTCTTTTCCCCGGGGAGAATTTCCTACGAGCAGTACTTC

d_gene: -
abundance: once
v_gene: TRBV28
j_gene: TRBJ2-2
CDR3aa: CASSFLYGGNYAGELFF
CDR3nt: TGTGCCAGCAGTTTCCTTTACGGAGGGAATTACGCCGGGGAGCTGTTTTTT

d_gene: TRBD1
abundance: -
v_gene: TRBV25-1
j_gene: TRBJ1-6
CDR3aa: CASSETGDFENSPLHF
CDR3nt: TGTGCCAGCAGTGAAACAGGGGATTTCGAGAATTCACCCCTCCACTTT

d_gene: -
abundance: -
v_gene: TRBV24-1
j_gene: TRBJ2-7
CDR3aa: CATSDTRTPPYDEQYF
CDR3nt: TGTGCCACCAGTGATACCCGGACCCCCCCCTATGACGAGCAGTACTTC

d_gene: -
abundance: many
v_gene: TRBV6-2/TRBV6-3
j_gene: TRBJ1-1
CDR3aa: CASSFPFSGNTEAFF
CDR3nt: TGTGCCAGCAGTTTCCCATTTAGCGGCAACACTGAAGCTTTCTTT

d_gene: -
abundance: many
v_gene: TRBV12-3/TRBV12-4
j_gene: TRBJ1-1
CDR3aa: CASSLVTSWPGAFF
CDR3nt: TGTGCCAGCAGTTTAGTAACCTCGTGGCCGGGAGCCTTCTTT

d_gene: TRBD2
abundance: -
v_gene: TRBV5-5
j_gene: TRBJ2-2
CDR3aa: CASSYSGSGTGELFF
CDR3nt: TGTGCCAGCAGCTATAGCGGGAGCGGGACCGGGGAGCTGTTTTTT

d_gene: TRBD1
abundance: many
v_gene: TRBV9
j_gene: TRBJ1-4
CDR3aa: CASSGGQGSAEKLFF
CDR3nt: TGTGCCAGCAGCGGGGGACAGGGTTCGGCTGAAAAACTGTTTTTT

d_gene: -
abundance: many
v_gene: TRBV28
j_gene: TRBJ1-1
CDR3aa: CASSLGDGRAEAFF
CDR3nt: TGTGCCAGCAGTTTAGGGGACGGGCGCGCTGAAGCTTTCTTT

d_gene: TRBD1
abundance: -
v_gene: TRBV7-2
j_gene: TRBJ2-1
CDR3aa: CASRPGTGVTEQFF
CDR3nt: TGTGCCAGCAGACCCGGGACAGGGGTAACTGAGCAGTTCTTC

d_gene: -
abundance: -
v_gene: TRBV7-8
j_gene: TRBJ1-3
CDR3aa: CASSLARVVIGGNTIYF
CDR3nt: TGTGCCAGCAGCTTAGCGCGGGTGGTCATCGGTGGAAACACCATATATTTT

d_gene: -
abundance: -
v_gene: TRBV10-3
j_gene: TRBJ2-7
CDR3aa: CAISGNTADEQYF
CDR3nt: TGTGCCATCAGTGGAAACACCGCGGACGAGCAGTACTTC

d_gene: -
abundance: many
v_gene: TRBV7-2
j_gene: TRBJ2-2
CDR3aa: CASSLRSGGAPGELFF
CDR3nt: TGTGCCAGCAGCCTTAGGTCCGGGGGCGCCCCCGGGGAGCTGTTTTTT

d_gene: -
abundance: few
v_gene: TRBV6-2/TRBV6-3
j_gene: TRBJ1-5
CDR3aa: CASSYSSFNQPQHF
CDR3nt: TGTGCCAGCAGTTACTCATCTTTCAATCAGCCCCAGCATTTT

d_gene: TRBD1
abundance: many
v_gene: TRBV20-1
j_gene: TRBJ2-4
CDR3aa: CSASDRTKNIQYF
CDR3nt: TGCAGTGCGTCGGACAGGACCAAAAACATTCAGTACTTC

d_gene: TRBD1
abundance: many
v_gene: TRBV11-1
j_gene: TRBJ2-5
CDR3aa: CASSLRQGRMYQETQYF
CDR3nt: TGTGCCAGCAGCTTACGACAGGGGCGTATGTACCAAGAGACCCAGTACTTC

d_gene: -
abundance: -
v_gene: TRBV29-1
j_gene: TRBJ1-4
CDR3aa: CSVLRGVSTNEKLFF
CDR3nt: TGCAGCGTCCTCAGGGGAGTCTCAACTAATGAAAAACTGTTTTTT

d_gene: -
abundance: -
v_gene: TRBV27
j_gene: TRBJ1-5
CDR3aa: CASSRPTGQPQHF
CDR3nt: TGTGCCAGCAGCCGACCGACGGGTCAGCCCCAGCATTTT

d_gene: TRBD2
abundance: few
v_gene: TRBV30
j_gene: TRBJ2-1
CDR3aa: CAWTSGNYNEQFF
CDR3nt: TGTGCCTGGACTAGCGGGAATTACAATGAGCAGTTCTTC